This TCR beta chain was profiled in a study of T cells in Graves' hyperthyroidism and ophthalmopathy. Study context: Specimen type is peripheral blood, collected at initial diagnosis prior to any treatment.

RNA transcripts were the template for amplifying TCR beta CDR3 regions. The HTBI primer set served for first-round RT-PCR of the TCR CDR3. Each CDR3 protein is one row after TCRdb ran MiXCR on the multiplex PCR reads. The sample lists fewer than 900,000 distinct CDR3 sequences, 18% occurring once. CDR3 length equals 16 residues. The ends lost 3 bases at V and 0 bases at J; junction bases unmatched: 2. The V gene's germline CDR1 is SQVTM and CDR2 ANQGSEA. Among the patients, aged 18 to 65, hyperthyroidism was newly diagnosed and had lasted under 2 months. Each diagnosis drew on symptoms, thyroxine, TRAb, thyroid ultrasound and orbital computed tomography findings. The PBMCs were taken from around 9 ml of fresh peripheral blood.

Sequencing was performed on blood. The sequence was collected from a woman aged 50 to 60 with Graves' hyperthyroidism that later progressed to Graves' ophthalmopathy. V and J are TRBV29-1 and TRBJ2-6; 10 bases match TRBD1. The CDR3 bases are TGCAGCGTTGAGGGACAGGGGTCCTCTGGGGCCAACGTCCTGACTTTC. Its protein is CSVEGQGSSGANVLTF.